Here is one T cell receptor (beta chain) with its context. Its antigen is still unknown. These data come from a study of T cells in localized non-small cell lung cancer. Study-level points and caveats: Compared with tumor, uninvolved adjacent lung displayed greater T cell clonality, ranking highest overall. In adjacent lung appeared a median about 57 of the top 100 tumor clones.

Germline CDR1 MDHEN, CDR2 SYDVKM. The V segment lost 5 bases and the J segment 4 bases; nucleotides outside the gene matches: 9. This CDR3 contains 15 residues. Sequenced by immunoSEQ multiplex PCR; TCRdb stores in-frame clones only, minus some. Counted here are under 2,000 clones, about 25% occurring once; the ten biggest clones make up around 9.6%. The material sequenced was normal lung tissue next to the tumor, taken before any cancer treatment. The receptor was derived from a female donor over 55 with stage I lung adenocarcinoma. The rearrangement uses TRBV28 and TRBJ1-2; 8 bases agree with TRBD1. Here the CDR3 DNA reads TGTGCCAGCAGTCCCGAGACAGGGGCAGGCTATGGCTACACCTTC. Amino acid sequence: CASSPETGAGYGYTF.